Below are 20 T cell receptor beta chains sequenced from a single sample in a study of blood T cells in healthy people across ages. A sample-barcoded 5' primer and a J-beta primer mix were used in a second PCR of roughly 6 to 11 cycles. TCRdb passed the 5' RACE reads through MiXCR, listing each CDR3 protein once. In the table there are more than 650,000 distinct CDR3 sequences, roughly 24% of which are singletons. These data were likewise used in another study, on T cells of mothers and their children.

The sample was blood. All receptors derive from a boy aged 5-17 years in good health.

This clonotype was detected ten times or more. The rearrangement uses TRBV12-3 or TRBV12-4 and TRBJ1-5, with 9 bases aligning to TRBD1. J was trimmed by 5 bases and V by 5 bases; bases with no gene match: 4. CDR3 length: 14 residues. CDR3 amino acids: CASSLTGGHQPQHF. In DNA form, the CDR3 reads TGTGCCAGCAGTCTCACAGGGGGCCATCAGCCCCAGCATTTT.

This clonotype came up a few times. The rearrangement joins TRBV6-5 to TRBJ2-7, with D perhaps TRBD2 (6 bases). The V gene lost 8 bases and the J gene lost 6 bases, with 14 bases spanning the gap. CDR1 and CDR2 from the germline V gene are MNHEY and SVGAGI. The CDR3 is made up of 12 amino acids. The CDR3 DNA is TGTGCCAGCGGTGGGTTGACTAGCGAGCAGTACTTC. This encodes CASGGLTSEQYF.

V gene TRBV7-3 combines with J gene TRBJ2-1; TRBD2 matches 9 bases. The CDR3 length is 16 residues. Germline CDR1 and CDR2: SGHTA and FQGTGA. Trimming at V came to 2 bases and at J to 9 bases, leaving 11 bases not matched to a gene. As DNA, the CDR3 is TGTGCCAGCAGCTTATATTTGCTAGCGGGATCGGGTGAGCAGTTCTTC. It is translated as CASSLYLLAGSGEQFF.

The rearrangement uses TRBV6-5 and TRBJ2-2; TRBD2 matches at 10 bases. From germline, CDR1 is MNHEY and CDR2 SVGAGI. The CDR3 loop spans 14 amino acids. The ends lost 6 bases at V and 6 bases at J; junction bases unmatched: 4. The CDR3 bases are TGTGCCAGCAGAGCGGGGGGGTACCCCGGGGAGCTGTTTTTT. This encodes CASRAGGYPGELFF.

In its sample, this clonotype was seen a few times. This rearrangement joins TRBV3-1 to TRBJ2-5; D is perhaps TRBD1 (5 bases). Germline lookup yields CDR1 LGHDT and CDR2 YNNKEL (reference sequence). V lost 2 bases to trimming and J lost 5 bases, with 15 bases between them. The CDR3 extends over 15 amino acids. CDR3 sequence reads: CASSQLGASEETQYF. The CDR3 DNA reads as TGTGCCAGCAGCCAACTTGGGGCGAGTGAGGAGACCCAGTACTTC.

V usage is TRBV20-1 and J usage is TRBJ1-2, with D maybe TRBD1 (5 bases). Germline V lookup: CDR1 DFQATT, CDR2 SNEGSKA (reference sequence). The CDR3 runs to 14 residues. Trimming shortened V by 0 bases and J by 5 bases, and 13 bases separated the two germline ends. The CDR3 nucleotides read TGCAGTGCTAGAGACGCGGGACCGTTTTATGGCTACACCTTC. Protein sequence: CSARDAGPFYGYTF.

This rearrangement joins TRBV15 to TRBJ2-5, with D possibly TRBD2 on 5 matching bases. The CDR3 contains 15 residues. The germline V gene encodes CDR1 LNHNV and CDR2 YYDKDF (reference sequence). V dropped 2 bases and J dropped 3 bases, with 13 bases sitting between them. The CDR3 DNA is TGTGCCACCAGCAGACGACCAGCTAGCAAAGAGACCCAGTACTTC. Translating it yields CATSRRPASKETQYF.

The table lists this clonotype with a few counts. The V and J genes are TRBV5-1 and TRBJ2-6; D perhaps matches TRBD1 (6 bases). There are 16 residues in the CDR3. Germline V gene data show CDR1 as SGHRS and CDR2 as YFSETQ. V was trimmed by 0 bases and J by 4 bases, leaving 11 bases between them. For the CDR3, the DNA is TGCGCCAGCAGCTTGGACAGGGTTTTGGGGGCCAACGTCCTGACTTTC. Protein product: CASSLDRVLGANVLTF.

This clonotype was recorded a few times. The CDR3 DNA reads as TGCGCCAGCAGCCTGACAGTTAACAATGAGCAGTTCTTC. It codes for CASSLTVNNEQFF. The genes are TRBV5-1 and TRBJ2-5; tentative D call: TRBD1 (5 bases). The J call may be wrong; the DNA end is better matched by TRBJ2-1. Germline V gives CDR1 SGHRS, CDR2 YFSETQ. CDR3 length: 13 amino acids.

The chain links TRBV27 to TRBJ2-5, with 12 bases that match TRBD2. Germline CDR1 MNHEY, CDR2 SMNVEV (reference sequence). V gave up 4 bases and J gave up 1 base; unmatched junction bases: 13. This CDR3 is built from 19 residues. The CDR3 bases are TGTGCCAGCAGTTCTACCCTCCTTAGACTAGCGGGGGCCCAAGAGACCCAGTACTTC. The encoded protein is CASSSTLLRLAGAQETQYF.

This sequence joins TRBV7-3 and TRBJ2-5; D is undetermined. Germline V lookup: CDR1 SGHTA, CDR2 FQGTGA. V lost 4 bases and J 5 bases, leaving 17 bases between the germline ends. This CDR3 spans 15 amino acids. The CDR3 protein is CASSSGLAPGETQYF. CDR3 nucleotide sequence: TGTGCCAGCAGCTCAGGTTTAGCCCCCGGGGAGACCCAGTACTTC.

This clonotype was counted ten times or more. This rearrangement joins TRBV9 to TRBJ2-5; possibly TRBD2 for D (6 bases). The germline V and J ends were trimmed by 4 bases and 5 bases, with 12 bases remaining between them. Germline lookup yields CDR1 SGDLS and CDR2 YYNGEE. The CDR3 runs to 13 residues. CDR3 nucleotides: TGTGCCAGCAGCCTCGGGGGTACGGAGACCCAGTACTTC. Its translation: CASSLGGTETQYF.

This clonotype was seen once. The chain joins TRBV20-1 to TRBJ2-5; TRBD2 matches at 9 bases. The end of the DNA aligns better with TRBJ2-7, so the J call may be wrong. This CDR3 has 15 amino acids. Germline CDR1 reads DFQATT; CDR2 reads SNEGSKA (reference sequence). CDR3 in DNA: TGCAGTGCTAGAGATCTGTTAGCGGGGGACTACGAGCAGTACTTC. It is translated as CSARDLLAGDYEQYF.

This clonotype was picked up a small number of times. This chain links TRBV5-1 with TRBJ2-5; D might be TRBD2 (6 bases). V was cut by 4 bases and J by 4 bases, with 20 bases left in between. Germline loops: CDR1 SGHRS, CDR2 YFSETQ. There are 16 residues in the CDR3. The DNA of the CDR3 is TGCGCCAGCAGCCCGGGCCGACTAGGGAAGCCAGAGACCCAGTACTTC. The encoded protein is CASSPGRLGKPETQYF.

Only a few counts were recorded for this clonotype. This rearrangement joins TRBV10-3 to TRBJ1-6; the D is unclear. The CDR3 spans 14 residues. Trimming pared 0 bases from V and 8 bases from J, leaving 8 bases between. Per germline, CDR1 ENHRY and CDR2 SYGVKD. The CDR3 here is CAISESVGYSPLHF. CDR3 coding DNA: TGTGCCATCAGTGAGTCGGTCGGTTATTCACCCCTCCACTTT.

This clonotype came up a few times. The rearrangement joins TRBV12-3 or TRBV12-4 to TRBJ1-6; D gene unclear. V was clipped by 4 bases and J by 3 bases, with 10 bases between them. CDR3 size: 15 residues. The CDR3 DNA sequence: TGTGCCAGCAGTTCTAATCGGGACTATAATTCACCCCTCCACTTT. Translation gives CASSSNRDYNSPLHF.

This clonotype has more than one count but fewer than ten. The chain joins TRBV10-3 to TRBJ2-5; TRBD1 matches 10 bases. The CDR3 extends over 15 amino acids. With V trimmed by 6 bases and J by 4 bases, 8 bases remained unmatched. Germline CDR1 and CDR2: ENHRY and SYGVKD. Here the CDR3 DNA reads TGTGCCATCAGCCCGGGACAGGGGCTTCGAGAGACCCAGTACTTC. This gives the protein CAISPGQGLRETQYF.

V usage is TRBV7-3 and J usage is TRBJ2-2; D tentatively reads TRBD1 or TRBD2 (7 bases each). Per the germline V gene, CDR1 is SGHTA and CDR2 is FQGTGA. V shed 7 bases and J shed 6 bases, with 18 bases lying between them. CDR3 length equals 15 residues. The CDR3 protein is CASKKGGGAPGELFF. CDR3 sequence (DNA): TGTGCCAGCAAGAAGGGAGGGGGCGCCCCCGGGGAGCTGTTTTTT.

The chain joins TRBV11-2 to TRBJ2-5; weak D call: TRBD2 (6 bases). CDR3 length: 16 residues. Deletions cut 4 bases from V and 1 base from J, with 16 bases between. Germline CDR1 SGHAT, CDR2 FQNNGV. The CDR3 sequence: CASSSTLLALQETQYF. The CDR3 DNA reads as TGTGCCAGCAGCTCCACTCTCCTAGCGCTCCAAGAGACCCAGTACTTC. Combining the CDR3 with reference TRBV11-2 and TRBJ2-5 gives the whole variable domain EAGVAQSPRYKIIEKRQSVAFWCNPISGHATLYWYQQILGQGPKLLIQFQNNGVVDDSQLPKDRFSAERLKGVDSTLKIQPAKLEDSAVYLCASSSTLLALQETQYFGPGTRLLVL.

This clonotype was seen a handful of times. The rearrangement joins TRBV7-3 to TRBJ2-7; TRBD2 aligns across 13 bases. Germline loops: CDR1 SGHTA, CDR2 FQGTGA. The CDR3 consists of 16 residues. Germline trimming cut 2 bases from V and 6 bases from J; bases unmatched to any gene: 7. CDR3 DNA sequence: TGTGCCAGCAGCTTATCCCCGGGACTAGCGGGGCCCGAGCAGTACTTC. Encoded protein: CASSLSPGLAGPEQYF.